The table lists the clone carrying this T cell receptor (beta chain) with a few counts. Its antigen is still unknown. After constant-region reverse-primer amplification, full-length variable regions underwent semi-nested PCR with Nested Universal Primer A. Using its own MiXCR run on the 5' RACE reads, TCRdb lists one record per CDR3 protein. Altogether tens of thousands of distinct CDR3 sequences are present, around 26% being singletons, with the ten largest covering under 3.5%. Study-wide results and limits: The TCR gene usage of tumor memory CD4+ T cells clustered together with blood and lymph node memory CD4+ cells and with lymph node naive CD4+ cells.

The memory fraction was CD4+CD45RO+CD25- cells. The CDR3 extends over 15 amino acids. Germline CDR1 and CDR2: DFQATT and SNEGSKA (reference sequence). V lost 5 bases, J lost 2 bases, and 9 bases stayed unmatched. The specimen sequenced was tumor-infiltrating memory CD4+ T cells sorted from the breast tumor. Subset reported: memory CD4+ T cells, CD4+CD45RO+CD25-. V and J are TRBV20-1 and TRBJ2-1; 7 bases fit TRBD2. The receptor's source is a female donor with breast cancer. The CDR3, as DNA: TGCAGTGCTGCCGATCAGCGGGATCCCTACAATGAGCAGTTCTTC. Amino acids: CSAADQRDPYNEQFF.